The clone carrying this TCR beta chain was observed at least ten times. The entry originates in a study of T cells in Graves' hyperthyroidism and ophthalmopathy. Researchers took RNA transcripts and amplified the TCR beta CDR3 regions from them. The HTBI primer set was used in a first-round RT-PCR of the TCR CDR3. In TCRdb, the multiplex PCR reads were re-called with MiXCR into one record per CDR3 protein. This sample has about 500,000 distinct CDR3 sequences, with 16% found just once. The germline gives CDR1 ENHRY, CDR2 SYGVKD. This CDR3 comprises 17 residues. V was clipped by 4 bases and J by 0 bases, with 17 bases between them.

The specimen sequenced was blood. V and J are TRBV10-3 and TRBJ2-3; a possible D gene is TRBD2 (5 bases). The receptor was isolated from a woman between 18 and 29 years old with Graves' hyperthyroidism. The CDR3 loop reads CAISVKGASISTDTQYF. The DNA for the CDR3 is TGTGCCATCAGTGTGAAGGGAGCGTCGATTAGCACAGATACGCAGTATTTT.